The entry below gives a single T cell receptor beta chain sequence along with its context. The V gene's germline CDR1 is SGHRS and CDR2 YFSETQ. V lost 4 bases and J lost 2; bases outside the gene matches: 5. The CDR3 contains 14 residues. The sample originates from a study of blood T cell repertoires in COVID-19. About the research overall: Spain, Italy and the United States supplied samples that represented acute and convalescent COVID-19. In each case, the material was cDNA or gDNA derived from T cells, B-cell-depleted T cells, or PBMCs.

Authors' methods: Reference gene primer amplification in the assay estimated nucleated cell counts. Libraries were prepared by immunoSEQ multiplex PCR; TCRdb keeps only in-frame clonotypes and omits some of them. From that table come the V and J calls and clone size; the DNA was used to work out D and trimming. The sample records around 75,000 clones, around 74% being singletons. This TCR came from a woman of 80 years or more with active or convalescent COVID-19. The chain carries TRBV5-1 and TRBJ2-7; 8 nucleotides match TRBD2. Sequences were obtained from peripheral blood. CDR3 DNA sequence: TGCGCCAGCAGCCGTAGCGGGACCCCCTACGAGCAGTACTTC. It encodes CASSRSGTPYEQYF.